Included here is one T cell receptor (beta chain) sequence, with context. Its antigen is still unknown. No conserved phenylalanine or tryptophan is present at the end of the CDR3, so a read error is the likely explanation. The data were obtained in a study of molecular identifiers for immune sequencing clone quantification listed by TCRdb under 2018. General notes on the study: In a replicate experiment, RNA from about 19,000 or 110,000 naive CD8 T cells was split into five aliquots, four of which were sequenced. This methods study used CD8 T cells to benchmark TCR RNA copy counting and molecular-identifier clustering-based TCR repertoire sequencing (MIDCIRS). The paper as a whole reports these results and caveats: Highly expanded clone sizes could be underestimated if identical TCR molecules share a barcode. Spiked-in Jurkat TCR RNA equal to a single cell's worth was reported to be detectable even within 1,100,000 naive CD8 T cells. Spiked-in Jurkat TCR RNA (approximately 10 copies' worth), which is not part of the donor repertoire, was contained in the naive libraries. Clones above 20 RNA copies held over 99% of molecules in CMV-specific effector cells but under 1% in naive cells. Without barcode sub-clustering, chimeric consensus sequences inflated TCR diversity; chimeras reached as high as 47%. Modeling indicated around 3 TCR RNA copies recovered per cell, compared with approximately 10 by digital PCR, which implies a capture efficiency of approximately 30%.

Sequences SEHNR (CDR1) and FQNEAQ (CDR2) are obtained from the germline V gene (reference sequence). A total of 12 residues make up the CDR3, ends included. Just CDR3 DNA is preserved here, 36 bases in frame from base 1. V sheds 4 bases and J sheds 8 bases, leaving 11 bases between their ends. To prepare the library, PCR was applied. The instrument given in TCRdb is Illumina HiSeq 4000. Bulk TCR libraries were prepared as previously described, using TCR primers listed in Table S5. Purification of total RNA was performed with the Qiagen AllPrep DNA/RNA kit. Reads from multiple sequencing runs of the same library were pooled before analysis. The original pipeline was this. Only reads with exact TCR constant sequence were kept, trimmed to 150 nt, and grouped by their 12-nt molecular barcodes. Within each barcode group, reads were sub-clustered at a 15% Levenshtein threshold, and quality-weighted consensus sequences were built per RNA molecule. Non-functional sequences were filtered out, along with any lower-count sequence sitting one edit away from another sequence. Barcode sub-clusters with fewer than 20% of the maximum read count were removed, based on fitting two negative binomial distributions. TCRdb applied fastp at Q25 and MiXCR to the public reads, then kept only in-frame beta chains. One record per CDR3 amino acid sequence lists the most common genes and DNA. These V and J calls rely on TCRdb rather than the paper's analysis. This sample has over 600,000 distinct CDR3 sequences in its table, and nearly 20% of those were observed once. The top ten clonotypes cover under 0.95% of the sample.

Naive CD8 T cell libraries were made from about 21,000 to 970,000 sorted cells using 10%, 30% or 50% of purified RNA. Naive CD8 T cells were FACS-sorted as CD8+CD4-CCR7+CD45RA+ on a BD FACSAria II into RLT Plus buffer. To test detection sensitivity, Jurkat RNA equivalent to under 12 TCR copies was spiked into samples of roughly 17,000-1,000,000 naive CD8 T cells. Enrichment of CD8 T cells was done with RosetteSep CD8+ T Cell Enrichment Cocktail plus Ficoll-Paque, and ACK red cell lysis came afterward. The specimen was naive CD8+ T cells from blood, with Jurkat cell RNA spiked in. Taken with the paper, the label for cell subset or site translates to: FACS-sorted CD8+CD4-CCR7+CD45RA+ naive T cells. This receptor chain uses TRBV7-9 and TRBJ1-1; TRBD1 is a weak D gene call, 5 bases matching. This sequence originates from a human donor in good health. Some libraries in this study had Jurkat cell RNA spiked in. The nucleotide sequence reads as follows: TGTGCCAGCAGCTCCGCCGGGACCGAAGCTTTCTAT. Translated, it gives CASSSAGTEAFY.